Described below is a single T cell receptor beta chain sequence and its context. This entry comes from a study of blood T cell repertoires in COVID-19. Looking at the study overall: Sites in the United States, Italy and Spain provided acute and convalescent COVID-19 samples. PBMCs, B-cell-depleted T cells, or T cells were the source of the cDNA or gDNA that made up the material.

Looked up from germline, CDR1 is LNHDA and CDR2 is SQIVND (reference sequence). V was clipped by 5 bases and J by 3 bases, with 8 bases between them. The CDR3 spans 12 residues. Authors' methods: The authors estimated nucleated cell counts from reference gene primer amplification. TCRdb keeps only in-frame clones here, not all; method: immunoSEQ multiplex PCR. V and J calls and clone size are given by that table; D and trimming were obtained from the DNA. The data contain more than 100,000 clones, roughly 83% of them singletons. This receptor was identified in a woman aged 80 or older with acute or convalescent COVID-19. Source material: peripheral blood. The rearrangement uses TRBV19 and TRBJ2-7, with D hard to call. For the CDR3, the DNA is TGTGCCAGTAGTGCAGGTAACTACGAGCAGTACTTC. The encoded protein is CASSAGNYEQYF.